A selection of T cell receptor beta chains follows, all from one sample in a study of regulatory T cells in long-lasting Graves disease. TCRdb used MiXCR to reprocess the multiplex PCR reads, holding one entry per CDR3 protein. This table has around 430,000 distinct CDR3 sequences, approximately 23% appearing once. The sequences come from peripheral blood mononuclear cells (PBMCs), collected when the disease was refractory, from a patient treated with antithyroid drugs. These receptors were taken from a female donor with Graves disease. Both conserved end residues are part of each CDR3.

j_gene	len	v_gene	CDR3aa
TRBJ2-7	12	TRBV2	CASRTQTYEQYF
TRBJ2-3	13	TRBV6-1	CASGGRNTDTQYF
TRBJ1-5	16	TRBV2	CASTLWGGHSNQPQHF
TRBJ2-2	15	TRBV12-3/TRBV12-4	CASRETSGSVGELFF
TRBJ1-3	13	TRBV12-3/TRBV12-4	CASGGARGNTIYF
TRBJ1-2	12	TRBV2	CASRGTGKGYTF
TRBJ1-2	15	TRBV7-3	CASSLSGDRAHGYTF
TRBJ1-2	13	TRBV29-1	CSVPGFTNYGYTF
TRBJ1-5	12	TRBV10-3	CAITSGDQPQHF
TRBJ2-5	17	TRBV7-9	CASSLGASGEHQETQYF
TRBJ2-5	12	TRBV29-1	CSVESVGETQYF
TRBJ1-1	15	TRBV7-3	CASSIPGLLNTEAFF
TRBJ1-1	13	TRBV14	CASRQEGNTEAFF
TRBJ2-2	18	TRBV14	CASSRIAGVDTNTGELFF
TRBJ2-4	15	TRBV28	CVSSLEEGRGVIQYF
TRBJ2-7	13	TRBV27	CASGTGTHKEQYF
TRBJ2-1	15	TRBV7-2	CASSARGQGQNEQFF
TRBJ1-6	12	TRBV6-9	CASSYADSPLHF
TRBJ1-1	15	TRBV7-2	CASSQLLGPNTEAFF
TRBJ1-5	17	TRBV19	CAILTLRGSPRNQPQHF
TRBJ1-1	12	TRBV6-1	CASRTRPTEAFF
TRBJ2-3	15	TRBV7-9	CASSQGRPSTDTQYF
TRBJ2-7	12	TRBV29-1	CSVVGSSYEQYF
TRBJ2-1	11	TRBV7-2	CASSYGTGGFF
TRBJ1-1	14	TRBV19	CASNLQGIGAEAFF
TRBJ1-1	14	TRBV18	CASSPSQGGSEAFF
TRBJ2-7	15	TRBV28	CASSSIRGNSYEQYF
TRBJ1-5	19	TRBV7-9	CASSLTVTRDRSLNQPQHF
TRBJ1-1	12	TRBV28	CASNIPGQEAFF
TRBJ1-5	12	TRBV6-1	CATAAGQQPQHF
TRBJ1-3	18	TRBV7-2	CASSLMGVDGTGGNTIYF
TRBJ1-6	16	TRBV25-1	CASSPLLRGGNSPLHF
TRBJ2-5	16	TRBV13	CASSTKREGPQETQYF
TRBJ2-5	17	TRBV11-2	CASTPPASGRFQETQYF
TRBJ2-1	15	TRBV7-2	CASSSSQGSYNEQFF
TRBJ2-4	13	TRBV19	CASSTDERNIQYF
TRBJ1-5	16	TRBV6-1	CASSRENRYSNQPQHF
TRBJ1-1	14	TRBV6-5	CASSYGGSGTEAFF
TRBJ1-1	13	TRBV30	CAWATPPHTEAFF
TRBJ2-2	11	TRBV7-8	CASRGLGELFF
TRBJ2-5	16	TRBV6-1	CASSQASGRIAETQYF
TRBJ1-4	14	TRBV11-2	CASSSGTVNEKLFF
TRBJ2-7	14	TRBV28	CASSLRQSSYEQYF
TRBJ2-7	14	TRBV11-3	CASSPPETRHEQYF
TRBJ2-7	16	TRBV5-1	CASSLANGAGLHEQYF